The next 32 T cell receptor beta chains were all read from a single sample in a study of blood T cell repertoires in COVID-19. TCRdb's table, derived via immunoSEQ multiplex PCR, lists solely in-frame clones and lacks some. The sample includes 150,000 to 160,000 clones, approximately 82% seen only once; the top ten take 9% to 10%. Material for sequencing was peripheral blood. These receptors originate from a woman between 45 and 65 years old with acute or convalescent COVID-19.

The chain carries TRBV6-5 and TRBJ1-5, with a tentative D call TRBD1 (5 bases). Between the trimmed V and J ends, which lost 9 bases and 2 bases, there was a span of 17 bases. The CDR3 is 15 residues long. CDR1 MNHEY and CDR2 SVGAGI come from the germline V gene. The CDR3 reads CASGREVHGNQPQHF. The CDR3 coding sequence is TGTGCCAGTGGCAGGGAGGTGCACGGCAATCAGCCCCAGCATTTT.

The J gene is TRBJ2-5, the V gene TRBV5-4; 8 bases are shared with TRBD2. Germline V lookup: CDR1 SGHNT, CDR2 YYREEE (reference sequence). The CDR3 has 13 amino acids. The V gene end was trimmed by 5 bases and the J gene end by 6 bases; junction bases not matched to a gene: 6. The CDR3 DNA reads as TGTGCCAGCAGACCGGGGGGGGGCCAGACCCAGTACTTC. It specifies CASRPGGGQTQYF.

This chain uses TRBV6-5 with TRBJ2-7; D remains unclear. With 6 bases removed from V and 3 bases from J, the gap between germline ends came to 12 bases. Per the germline V gene, CDR1 is MNHEY and CDR2 is SVGAGI. The CDR3 consists of 13 residues. The CDR3 DNA follows: TGTGCCAGCAGCAAAACAGCCCTCTACGAGCAGTACTTC. Amino acid sequence: CASSKTALYEQYF.

This clone was counted only a few times. The V and J genes are TRBV19 and TRBJ1-4; perhaps TRBD1 as D (6 bases). Germline V CDR1 and CDR2: LNHDA, SQIVND (reference sequence). The germline V and J ends were trimmed by 2 bases and 3 bases, with 10 bases remaining between them. This CDR3 comprises 15 residues. The CDR3, as DNA: TGTGCCAGTAGTATATCCAGGGGAGCTAATGAAAAACTGTTTTTT. This gives the protein CASSISRGANEKLFF.

The CDR3 here is CASSGQSGANVLTF. The CDR3 DNA reads TGTGCCAGCAGCGGACAGTCTGGGGCCAACGTCCTGACTTTC. The rearrangement links TRBV6-6 to TRBJ2-6; possibly TRBD1 for D (6 bases). Germline V lookup: CDR1 MNHNY, CDR2 SVGAGI (reference sequence). V was pared by 6 bases and J by 1 base, with 7 bases between. The CDR3 is made up of 14 amino acids.

This chain joins TRBV3-1 (or the pseudogene TRBV3-2) and TRBJ1-1, with a weak D call TRBD1 (5 bases). The CDR3 runs 14 residues. Germline CDR1 and CDR2: LGHDT and YNNKEL (reference sequence). Trimming removed 4 bases from V and 2 bases from J, with 11 bases in between. The CDR3 DNA reads as TGTGCCAGCAGCCTACCGGGACTCAACACTGAAGCTTTCTTT. This translates into CASSLPGLNTEAFF.

The chain uses TRBV21-1 and TRBJ2-7; TRBD2 is taken as the D call from the table, unchecked against the DNA. TRBV21-1 is listed as a pseudogene. The CDR3 is 15 amino acids. In DNA, the CDR3 is TGTGCCAGCAGCTCTCGGGTAGCGGGATTCTACGAGCAGTACTTC. It specifies CASSSRVAGFYEQYF.

V usage is TRBV2 and J usage is TRBJ1-2; 8 nucleotides agree with TRBD1. With 0 bases clipped from V and 7 bases from J, the junction kept 10 bases outside the gene matches. Germline V gene lookup returns CDR1 SNHLY and CDR2 FYNNEI. The CDR3 is 16 residues long. CDR3 sequence reads: CASSEAPGRGRGGYTF. In DNA, the CDR3 is TGTGCCAGCAGTGAAGCGCCCGGCAGGGGGCGCGGTGGCTACACCTTC.

V is TRBV28 and J is TRBJ2-1, with TRBD2 matching 7 bases. Per germline, CDR1 MDHEN and CDR2 SYDVKM. The CDR3 is 20 amino acids. Trimming at V came to 0 bases and at J to 7 bases, leaving 21 bases not matched to a gene. The CDR3 DNA reads TGTGCCAGCAGTTTATGGAACCTTTCAGGAGGGAGGGCCCGCGGTAATGAGCAGTTCTTC. Amino acids: CASSLWNLSGGRARGNEQFF. The variable domain in full, with the rest retrieved from reference TRBV28 and TRBJ2-1, is DVKVTQSSRYLVKRTGEKVFLECVQDMDHENMFWYRQDPGLGLRLIYFSYDVKMKEKGDIPEGYSVSREKKERFSLILESASTNQTSMYLCASSLWNLSGGRARGNEQFFGPGTRLTVL.

The chain has TRBV29-1 and TRBJ1-1; unclear D gene. The V gene lost 7 bases and the J gene lost 0 bases, with 9 bases spanning the gap. This CDR3 spans 12 amino acids. The V gene's germline CDR1 is SQVTM and CDR2 ANQGSEA. This CDR3 is CSAPGVNTEAFF. DNA of the CDR3: TGCAGCGCTCCCGGTGTGAACACTGAAGCTTTCTTT.

The V and J genes are TRBV5-1 and TRBJ1-1; 8 nucleotides agree with TRBD1. V shed 3 bases and J 7 bases; nucleotides not matched to a gene: 8. The CDR3 consists of 14 residues. Germline-derived CDR1 and CDR2 are SGHRS and YFSETQ. The CDR3 DNA sequence: TGCGCCAGCAGCTCAGGGGGCCCACCGAGTGAAGCTTTCTTT. Its translation: CASSSGGPPSEAFF.

This chain uses TRBV18 with TRBJ1-2; TRBD1 might be the D (5 bases). CDR1 and CDR2 from the germline V gene are KGHSH and LQKENI. V was shortened by 1 base and J by 7 bases, with 16 bases between the two germline ends. The CDR3 spans 15 residues. In DNA form, the CDR3 reads TGTGCCAGCTCACCACAGAAAGGGGCAGCTACTGGCTACACCTTC. Translation: CASSPQKGAATGYTF.

The V gene is TRBV29-1, the J gene TRBJ1-2; no reliable D call. The CDR3 is made up of 13 amino acids. CDR1 SQVTM and CDR2 ANQGSEA come from the germline V gene. V was shortened by 0 bases and J by 2 bases, with 7 bases between the two germline ends. The CDR3 DNA reads as TGCAGCGTTGAAGATCGCCAGAACTATGGCTACACCTTC. Residues: CSVEDRQNYGYTF. The full variable domain, in which reference TRBV29-1 and TRBJ1-2 provide the parts outside the CDR3, is SAVISQKPSRDICQRGTSLTIQCQVDSQVTMMFWYRQQPGQSLTLIATANQGSEATYESGFVIDKFPISRPNLTFSTLTVSNMSPEDSSIYLCSVEDRQNYGYTFGSGTRLTVV.

The gene calls are TRBV15 and TRBJ1-5; D is unclear. The germline gives CDR1 LNHNV, CDR2 YYDKDF (reference sequence). Trimming took off 3 bases at V and 4 bases at J, with 10 bases between the two ends. The length of the CDR3 is 14 residues. CDR3: CATSRSRLNQPQHF. The CDR3, as DNA: TGTGCCACCAGCAGGTCCAGGTTGAATCAGCCCCAGCATTTT.

This clone was counted a single time. The rearrangement links TRBV7-8 to TRBJ1-5, with D possibly being TRBD1 (6 bases). The CDR3 contains 16 residues. The V end was cut by 0 bases, the J end by 4 bases, with 13 bases between. The germline gives CDR1 SGHVS, CDR2 FQNEAQ. CDR3 DNA sequence: TGTGCCAGCAGCTTAGCTTGGCAGGGGATAAATCAGCCCCAGCATTTT. Translation: CASSLAWQGINQPQHF.

The V and J genes are TRBV27 and TRBJ2-7, with 9 bases lining up with TRBD1. J gave up 2 bases and V 4 bases, and 3 bases lay outside the gene matches. This CDR3 has 14 residues. The V gene's germline CDR1 is MNHEY and CDR2 SMNVEV (reference sequence). The CDR3 coding sequence is TGTGCCAGCAGTTCAGACAGGGGGGCCTACGAGCAGTACTTC. This gives the protein CASSSDRGAYEQYF.

The chain uses TRBV11-2 and TRBJ1-1, with 9 nucleotides matching TRBD1. CDR3 length: 15 residues. Germline V CDR1 and CDR2: SGHAT, FQNNGV. The V gene end was trimmed by 6 bases and the J gene end by 0 bases; junction bases not matched to a gene: 5. Here the CDR3 DNA reads TGTGCCAGCAGGATAGGACAGGGGTTGAACACTGAAGCTTTCTTT. It is translated as CASRIGQGLNTEAFF.

This chain links TRBV5-1 with TRBJ1-3; the D is unclear. The CDR3 is 16 amino acids. V shed 4 bases and J shed 0 bases, with 14 bases lying between them. Germline assignment: CDR1 SGHRS and CDR2 YFSETQ. The CDR3 sequence is CASSPQGLSSGNTIYF. CDR3 coding DNA: TGCGCCAGCAGCCCACAAGGACTATCCTCTGGAAACACCATATATTTT.

V is TRBV11-2 and J is TRBJ1-4; D is ambiguous. The germline V gene has CDR1 SGHAT and CDR2 FQNNGV. V lost 2 bases to trimming and J lost 6 bases, with 10 bases between them. The CDR3 has 14 amino acids. CDR3: CASSLIGTDEKLFF. The CDR3 DNA sequence: TGTGCCAGCAGCTTAATAGGAACAGATGAAAAACTGTTTTTT.

The chain combines TRBV14 with TRBJ2-1; 11 bases match TRBD2. This CDR3 is 16 amino acids long. The V segment lost 1 base and the J segment 8 bases; nucleotides outside the gene matches: 7. Germline CDR1 reads SGHDN; CDR2 reads FVKESK. The CDR3 loop reads CASSQGASGRIDEQFF. Written as DNA, the CDR3 is TGTGCCAGCAGCCAAGGGGCTAGCGGGAGGATCGATGAGCAGTTCTTC.

The chain links TRBV24-1 to TRBJ2-5, with 7 bases lining up with TRBD2. With 0 bases clipped from V and 7 bases from J, the junction kept 7 bases outside the gene matches. The CDR3 spans 15 residues. Germline-derived CDR1 and CDR2 are KGHDR and SFDVKD. This CDR3 is CATSDLRDYLGTQYF. The CDR3, as DNA: TGTGCCACCAGTGATTTGCGGGACTACCTTGGGACCCAGTACTTC.

This chain links TRBV3-1 (or the pseudogene TRBV3-2) with TRBJ2-3; D is undetermined. CDR1 and CDR2 from the germline V gene are LGHDT and YNNKEL (reference sequence). This CDR3 comprises 18 residues. Trimming took off 4 bases at V and 1 base at J, with 21 bases between the two ends. CDR3 coding DNA: TGTGCCAGCAGCCCAGGAAGGTCGGATGCCCAGGGCACAGATACGCAGTATTTT. Its translation is CASSPGRSDAQGTDTQYF.

J is TRBJ2-1 and V is TRBV2, with D possibly being TRBD1 (6 bases). Trimming pared 5 bases from V and 8 bases from J, leaving 10 bases between. Germline lookup yields CDR1 SNHLY and CDR2 FYNNEI. This CDR3 spans 12 amino acids. CDR3 residues: CASSPQGHEQFF. In DNA, the CDR3 is TGTGCCAGCAGTCCGCAGGGGCATGAGCAGTTCTTC.

The CDR3 here is CASWSQGAGADTQYF. CDR3 sequence (DNA): TGTGCCAGCTGGTCACAGGGGGCAGGCGCAGATACGCAGTATTTT. The chain recombines TRBV6-5 with TRBJ2-3; TRBD1 matches at 9 bases. CDR3 length equals 15 residues. The germline V gene encodes CDR1 MNHEY and CDR2 SVGAGI. V gave up 8 bases and J gave up 4 bases; unmatched junction bases: 10.

V is TRBV7-7 and J is TRBJ2-1, with TRBD1 matching over 9 bases. Per germline, CDR1 SSHAT and CDR2 FNYEAQ (reference sequence). Trimming cost V 5 bases and J 2 bases; bases outside gene matches: 4. This CDR3 is 15 amino acids long. The CDR3 protein is CASSAGQGAYNEQFF. The CDR3 DNA sequence: TGTGCCAGCAGCGCGGGACAGGGAGCCTACAATGAGCAGTTCTTC.

This chain joins TRBV4-3 and TRBJ1-2; the D gene is possibly TRBD1 (5 bases). The V gene's germline CDR1 is LGHNA and CDR2 YSLEER. There are 14 residues in the CDR3. The V end was cut by 3 bases, the J end by 2 bases, with 10 bases between. The DNA for the CDR3 is TGCGCCAGCAGCCAGGGGGGGTCAAACTATGGCTACACCTTC. Translated, it gives CASSQGGSNYGYTF.

As regards this clone: This sample also contains other DNA sequences that code for the same CDR3. This sequence joins TRBV5-1 and TRBJ2-5, with 10 bases matching TRBD1. V lost 0 bases, J lost 5 bases, and 4 bases stayed unmatched. The CDR3 covers 15 residues. Germline assignment: CDR1 SGHRS and CDR2 YFSETQ. The CDR3 nucleotides are TGCGCCAGCAGCTTGGCCGGGACAGGGGAGGAGACCCAGTACTTC. This encodes CASSLAGTGEETQYF. The entire variable domain, with the rest obtained from reference TRBV5-1 and TRBJ2-5, is as follows: KAGVTQTPRYLIKTRGQQVTLSCSPISGHRSVSWYQQTPGQGLQFLFEYFSETQRNKGNFPGRFSGRQFSNSRSEMNVSTLELGDSALYLCASSLAGTGEETQYFGPGTRLLVL.

This rearrangement joins TRBV7-9 to TRBJ2-7; maybe TRBD1 (6 bases). This CDR3 has 12 amino acids. Germline V gives CDR1 SEHNR, CDR2 FQNEAQ (reference sequence). V gave up 5 bases and J gave up 3 bases, with 8 bases separating them. Here the CDR3 DNA reads TGTGCCAGCAGCGTACAGGGCTACGAGCAGTACTTC. Encoded protein: CASSVQGYEQYF.

About this clone itself: The same CDR3 also results from other DNA sequences found in this sample. V is TRBV2 and J is TRBJ1-5, with a weak D call TRBD1 (6 bases). The germline V gene encodes CDR1 SNHLY and CDR2 FYNNEI. The CDR3 length is 13 residues. Trimming left V 4 bases short and J 7 bases short, with 11 bases between. The CDR3 nucleotides are TGTGCCAGCAGTGCAGGGGTTGGGCAGCCCCAGCATTTT. Translation: CASSAGVGQPQHF. Full variable domain (rest looked up from reference TRBV2 and TRBJ1-5): EPEVTQTPSHQVTQMGQEVILRCVPISNHLYFYWYRQILGQKVEFLVSFYNNEISEKSEIFDDQFSVERPDGSNFTLKIRSTKLEDSAMYFCASSAGVGQPQHFGDGTRLSIL.

This chain links TRBV6-2 or TRBV6-3 with TRBJ2-7; D uncertain. The V end lost 0 bases, the J end lost 2 bases, and 14 bases lay between the germline ends. CDR3 size: 16 residues. Germline V gene lookup returns CDR1 MNHEY and CDR2 SVGEGT. CDR3 protein: CASSYSEVRSPYEQYF. DNA of the CDR3: TGTGCCAGCAGTTACTCAGAAGTAAGGAGCCCCTACGAGCAGTACTTC.

V and J are TRBV29-1 and TRBJ1-3, with 7 bases matching TRBD1. The CDR3 has 12 amino acids. CDR1 and CDR2 from the germline V gene are SQVTM and ANQGSEA. With V trimmed by 6 bases and J by 1 base, 0 bases remained unmatched. The CDR3 bases are TGCAGCGTGACAGGGTCTGGAAACACCATATATTTT. As protein: CSVTGSGNTIYF. Together with reference TRBV29-1 and TRBJ1-3, the CDR3 gives the full variable domain: SAVISQKPSRDICQRGTSLTIQCQVDSQVTMMFWYRQQPGQSLTLIATANQGSEATYESGFVIDKFPISRPNLTFSTLTVSNMSPEDSSIYLCSVTGSGNTIYFGEGSWLTVV.

This chain uses TRBV4-2 with TRBJ1-6, with 7 bases matching TRBD1. Germline lookup yields CDR1 LGHNA and CDR2 YNFKEQ. CDR3 length: 16 residues. V dropped 0 bases and J dropped 5; count of bases not matched to a gene: 4. The CDR3 DNA follows: TGTGCCAGCAGCCAAGAACAGGGGCGGGATAATTCACCCCTCCACTTT. Protein sequence: CASSQEQGRDNSPLHF.